Here is one T cell receptor (beta chain) with its context. A much larger clone differs by one base, so this may be a read error. The sample belongs to a study of beta chain features in type 1 diabetes. The isolated RNA, all of it, was reverse transcribed, so expressed TCRB transcripts were what got sequenced. Some clones are missing from TCRdb's copy, which holds only in-frame ones; the method was immunoSEQ multiplex PCR. The sample has fewer than 500,000 clones, around 14% seen once. Per germline, CDR1 MNHNS and CDR2 SASEGT. The CDR3 is 11 residues long. V gave up 6 bases and J gave up 2 bases, with 4 bases separating them.

Sample: naive CD4+ T cells from blood. The V call is TRBV6-1, the J call TRBJ2-5; D unresolved. The clonotype originates from a man aged 25-40 years in good health. CDR3 loop: CASRGQETQYF. The DNA for the CDR3 is TGTGCCAGCAGGGGACAAGAGACCCAGTACTTC.